The 13 T cell receptor beta chains given below trace back to one sample, sequenced in a study of blood T cell repertoires in COVID-19. The table came from immunoSEQ multiplex PCR; TCRdb's copy has only in-frame clones and leaves some out. Among approximately 50,000 clones, about three quarters were seen once, and the ten largest hold 43%. Sequencing used peripheral blood. These receptor sequences come from a man aged 65 to 85 with active or convalescent COVID-19.

Here the CDR3 reads CASSLQTGMGTEAFF. In DNA form, the CDR3 reads TGTGCCAGCAGCTTACAAACAGGGATGGGCACTGAAGCTTTCTTT. The chain has TRBV7-9 and TRBJ1-1; possible D gene TRBD1, 6 bases. This CDR3 is built from 15 residues. Germline V lookup: CDR1 SEHNR, CDR2 FQNEAQ (reference sequence). Trimming pared 2 bases from V and 4 bases from J, leaving 14 bases between.

This clone has only one observation. The rearrangement joins TRBV19 to TRBJ2-5; 12 bases are a match to TRBD2. CDR1 is LNHDA, CDR2 SQIVND, per germline (reference sequence). The CDR3 runs 14 residues. With V trimmed by 6 bases and J by 5 bases, 4 bases remained unmatched. The CDR3 bases are TGTGCCAGTAGACCTAGCGGGAGGGGGGAGACCCAGTACTTC. Protein sequence: CASRPSGRGETQYF.

This clone was counted between two and nine times. The CDR3 spells CASRVTPSYSNQPQHF. The DNA of the CDR3 is TGTGCCAGTAGAGTAACCCCGAGCTATAGCAATCAGCCCCAGCATTTT. The chain combines TRBV19 with TRBJ1-5; no reliable D call. Germline V gene data show CDR1 as LNHDA and CDR2 as SQIVND (reference sequence). V lost 6 bases to trimming and J lost 0 bases, with 15 bases between them. CDR3 length equals 16 residues.

The gene calls are TRBV30 and TRBJ2-1; 8 positions match TRBD1. V gave up 5 bases and J gave up 13 bases; unmatched junction bases: 10. This CDR3 is built from 12 residues. Per germline, CDR1 GTSNPN and CDR2 SVGIG (reference sequence). CDR3 coding DNA: TGTGCCTGGGACAGGGGCTCTGAAATCCAGTTCTTC. The encoded protein is CAWDRGSEIQFF.

V is TRBV4-1 and J is TRBJ2-7, with a possible D match to TRBD2 (5 bases). Trimming left V 1 base short and J 8 bases short, with 18 bases between. Germline lookup yields CDR1 MGHRA and CDR2 YSYEKL. This CDR3 contains 15 residues. CDR3 sequence reads: CASSQGAGARVKQYF. The CDR3 DNA reads TGCGCCAGCAGCCAAGGGGCAGGAGCGCGGGTGAAGCAGTACTTC.

This chain joins TRBV7-8 and TRBJ1-1; D call uncertain. Trimming removed 0 bases from V and 1 base from J, with 3 bases in between. The CDR3 runs to 13 residues. Germline CDR1 and CDR2: SGHVS and FQNEAQ. CDR3 region: CASSLAANTEAFF. The CDR3 DNA reads TGTGCCAGCAGCTTAGCGGCGAACACTGAAGCTTTCTTT.

Notes on this clone: The junction departs from the called germline gene at one end, perhaps through a read error. The chain links TRBV30 to TRBJ1-1; TRBD1 matches 7 bases. The CDR3 length is 11 residues. Germline CDR1 GTSNPN, CDR2 SVGIG (reference sequence). Written as DNA, the CDR3 is TGTGCCTGGAGAAGAGGACAGGTAAATGCCTTT. As protein: CAWRRGQVNAF.

This chain links TRBV2 with TRBJ2-1; 8 nucleotides align to TRBD2. The germline CDR1 and CDR2 sequences are SNHLY and FYNNEI. V gave up 6 bases and J gave up 6 bases; unmatched junction bases: 7. The CDR3 is 14 amino acids. The CDR3 sequence: CASRPGLGSNEQFF. The CDR3 coding sequence is TGTGCCAGCAGGCCGGGACTAGGAAGCAATGAGCAGTTCTTC.

In nucleotides, the CDR3 is TGTGCCAGTATTGGGCCGGCTAGCGGGCCCTTGGGGGATGAGCAGTTCTTC. It is translated as CASIGPASGPLGDEQFF. The chain links TRBV19 to TRBJ2-1; TRBD2 matches 8 bases. Unmatched junction bases numbered 19, after V lost 7 bases and J lost 8 bases. The CDR3 has 17 residues. The germline gives CDR1 LNHDA, CDR2 SQIVND (reference sequence).

V usage is TRBV11-2 and J usage is TRBJ1-6, with D possibly TRBD1 on 5 matching bases. Germline V gene lookup returns CDR1 SGHAT and CDR2 FQNNGV. The V end was cut by 2 bases, the J end by 10 bases, with 18 bases between. The CDR3 runs to 16 residues. The CDR3 loop reads CASSLRGGLPPSPLHF. The CDR3, as DNA: TGTGCCAGCAGCTTAAGGGGTGGCCTACCCCCCTCACCCCTCCACTTT.

V and J are TRBV6-6 and TRBJ2-1; tentative D call: TRBD2 (6 bases). The germline V gene encodes CDR1 MNHNY and CDR2 SVGAGI (reference sequence). Trimming removed 0 bases from V and 4 bases from J, with 7 bases in between. The CDR3 consists of 14 residues. The CDR3 here is CASSYSGGYNEQFF. The CDR3 nucleotides are TGTGCCAGCAGTTACTCGGGGGGTTACAATGAGCAGTTCTTC.

The rearrangement links TRBV11-3 to TRBJ2-5; D is perhaps TRBD1 (5 bases). Trimming removed 4 bases at V and 4 bases at J, with 13 bases between. Germline V gene data show CDR1 as SGHNT and CDR2 as YENEEA. The CDR3 has 14 residues. In DNA, the CDR3 is TGTGCCAGCAGCTCCCCCGGCAGGGCAGAGACCCAGTACTTC. Its translation is CASSSPGRAETQYF.

This clone was observed a single time. The chain is built from TRBV28 and TRBJ2-5, with TRBD1 matching 8 bases. The junction had 10 bases not matched to a gene; V was cut back by 5 bases and J by 2 bases. The CDR3 spans 16 residues. From germline, CDR1 is MDHEN and CDR2 SYDVKM. DNA for the CDR3: TGTGCCAGCAGTGGGACGGGACAGGTAATTCAAGAGACCCAGTACTTC. It specifies CASSGTGQVIQETQYF.